A single sample gave rise to the 26 T cell receptor beta chains below, sequenced in a study of T cell responses to AZD1222 COVID-19 vaccine. The data were produced by immunoSEQ multiplex PCR, yet TCRdb's version contains in-frame clones alone and is incomplete. The data hold more than 95,000 clones, with 90% to 95% observed a single time. Specimen: peripheral blood, collected on day 0 of AZD1222 vaccination. The receptors derive from an adult in good health.

This clone has just a few counts. The chain has TRBV18 and TRBJ1-2, with no clear D. CDR3 length equals 14 residues. Trimming shortened V by 3 bases and J by 8 bases, and 16 bases separated the two germline ends. Germline values: CDR1 KGHSH, CDR2 LQKENI. This CDR3 reads CASSPSDSPGGYTF. The CDR3 DNA reads TGTGCCAGCTCACCCTCGGACTCTCCTGGGGGCTACACCTTC.

This rearrangement joins TRBV30 to TRBJ1-2; D is ambiguous. Germline V gene sequence: CDR1 GTSNPN, CDR2 SVGIG (reference sequence). Trimming shortened V by 0 bases and J by 7 bases, and 12 bases separated the two germline ends. The CDR3 sequence is 13 residues long. DNA for the CDR3: TGTGCCTGGAGTGTATCCGTTAATCGTGGCTACACCTTC. Its translation is CAWSVSVNRGYTF.

This clone showed up just once. The rearrangement joins TRBV5-1 to TRBJ2-1; the D gene is possibly TRBD1 (5 bases). V was pared by 0 bases and J by 7 bases, with 14 bases between. The CDR3 has 15 residues. Germline CDR1 is SGHRS and CDR2 is YFSETQ. The DNA of the CDR3 is TGCGCCAGCAGCTTGGTCCAGGGAAGGGTGAATGAGCAGTTCTTC. Amino acid sequence: CASSLVQGRVNEQFF.

This clone was picked up one time. The gene calls are TRBV5-4 and TRBJ2-7; D might be TRBD1 (5 bases). V lost 9 bases and J 4 bases, leaving 17 bases between the germline ends. The CDR3 consists of 13 residues. Germline loops: CDR1 SGHNT, CDR2 YYREEE (reference sequence). CDR3 nucleotide sequence: TGTGCCAACTCTCAGGGAATCCCATACGAGCAGTACTTC. Protein sequence: CANSQGIPYEQYF.

The V call is TRBV27, the J call TRBJ2-6; unclear D gene. Trimming left V 6 bases short and J 0 bases short, with 3 bases between. The germline V gene has CDR1 MNHEY and CDR2 SMNVEV (reference sequence). The CDR3 consists of 13 residues. The CDR3 region is CASRPSGANVLTF. The DNA for the CDR3 is TGTGCCAGCAGACCCTCTGGGGCCAACGTCCTGACTTTC.

The rearrangement uses TRBV7-2 and TRBJ2-3, with D perhaps matching TRBD2 (5 bases). The germline V gene encodes CDR1 SGHTA and CDR2 FQGNSA. The V end lost 1 base, the J end lost 2 bases, and 10 bases lay between the germline ends. The CDR3 is made up of 15 amino acids. CDR3 in amino acids: CASSLGATNTDTQYF. In DNA, the CDR3 is TGTGCCAGCAGCTTAGGTGCGACTAACACAGATACGCAGTATTTT.

This chain connects TRBV28 to TRBJ2-5; possible D gene TRBD2, 5 bases. The CDR3 contains 13 residues. Trimming removed 7 bases from V and 5 bases from J, with 14 bases in between. Germline CDR1 and CDR2: MDHEN and SYDVKM. Here the CDR3 reads CASKIGGRETQYF. Written as DNA, the CDR3 is TGTGCCAGCAAAATTGGCGGGCGGGAGACCCAGTACTTC.

This clone was detected once. The J gene is TRBJ2-1, the V gene TRBV18; 14 bases are a match to TRBD2. V dropped 6 bases and J dropped 8; count of bases not matched to a gene: 6. Germline CDR1 KGHSH, CDR2 LQKENI. The CDR3 contains 15 residues. CDR3 loop: CASSPGLAGVDEQFF. The CDR3 DNA reads TGTGCCAGCTCTCCGGGACTAGCGGGAGTGGATGAGCAGTTCTTC.

A word on this clone: Other nucleotide sequences in the sample specify the same CDR3. V and J are TRBV7-2 and TRBJ2-3, with D tentatively TRBD2 (5 bases). Germline V gives CDR1 SGHTA, CDR2 FQGNSA. The CDR3 has 14 amino acids. V gave up 1 base and J gave up 1 base, with 6 bases separating them. The CDR3 region is CASSLVRGTDTQYF. The CDR3 DNA follows: TGTGCCAGCAGCTTAGTGAGGGGCACAGATACGCAGTATTTT.

The chain uses TRBV3-1 (or the pseudogene TRBV3-2) and TRBJ1-1; no definite D call. The germline V and J ends were trimmed by 4 bases and 2 bases, with 14 bases remaining between them. In germline, CDR1 is LGHDT, CDR2 YNNKEL (reference sequence). The CDR3 has 15 amino acids. CDR3 bases: TGTGCCAGCAGCCCGGGAGGAGGCGATAACACTGAAGCTTTCTTT. It yields the protein CASSPGGGDNTEAFF.

V gene TRBV5-1 combines with J gene TRBJ2-7; 10 bases match TRBD2. Germline V CDR1 and CDR2: SGHRS, YFSETQ. The ends lost 0 bases at V and 2 bases at J; junction bases unmatched: 2. The CDR3 has 15 residues. The CDR3 loop is CASSLVAGGPYEQYF. The CDR3 coding sequence is TGCGCCAGCAGCTTGGTAGCGGGGGGCCCCTACGAGCAGTACTTC.

This clone has only one observation. The chain couples TRBV7-9 to TRBJ1-3, with 10 bases aligning to TRBD1. The V segment lost 1 base and the J segment 2 bases; nucleotides outside the gene matches: 5. Looked up from germline, CDR1 is SEHNR and CDR2 is FQNEAQ (reference sequence). The CDR3 spans 17 residues. CDR3 in DNA: TGTGCCAGCAGCTTAGTACTTGGACAGGGGGCTGGAAACACCATATATTTT. This encodes CASSLVLGQGAGNTIYF. The full variable domain, completed using reference TRBV7-9 and TRBJ1-3, is DTGVSQNPRHKITKRGQNVTFRCDPISEHNRLYWYRQTLGQGPEFLTYFQNEAQLEKSRLLSDRFSAERPKGSFSTLEIQRTEQGDSAMYLCASSLVLGQGAGNTIYFGEGSWLTVV.

The CDR3 DNA reads as TGTGCCACCAGCAGCCCCAGCGGGAGGGGGTCCTACGAGCAGTACTTC. Its protein product is CATSSPSGRGSYEQYF. The chain employs TRBV15 and TRBJ2-7; the match to TRBD2 covers 10 bases. The trim removed 3 bases at V and 1 base at J, leaving 6 bases unmatched. Looked up from germline, CDR1 is LNHNV and CDR2 is YYDKDF (reference sequence). The CDR3 has 16 amino acids.

The rearrangement uses TRBV6-5 and TRBJ1-2; D ambiguous. V shed 2 bases and J shed 5 bases, with 18 bases lying between them. The CDR3 totals 16 residues. Germline loops: CDR1 MNHEY, CDR2 SVGAGI. The CDR3 loop is CASSYSLRAGRYGYTF. The CDR3 coding sequence is TGTGCCAGCAGTTACAGTTTGCGTGCAGGACGATATGGCTACACCTTC.

The V and J genes are TRBV28 and TRBJ2-1; tentatively, D is TRBD1 or TRBD2 (6 bases each). From germline, CDR1 is MDHEN and CDR2 SYDVKM. Trimming shortened V by 8 bases and J by 9 bases, and 20 bases separated the two germline ends. The CDR3 loop spans 14 amino acids. The CDR3 nucleotides read TGTGCCAGCTTTGAATCTTGGGGGGCGCGTGAGCAGTTCTTC. It translates to CASFESWGAREQFF. Filled out from reference TRBV28 and TRBJ2-1, the complete variable domain reads DVKVTQSSRYLVKRTGEKVFLECVQDMDHENMFWYRQDPGLGLRLIYFSYDVKMKEKGDIPEGYSVSREKKERFSLILESASTNQTSMYLCASFESWGAREQFFGPGTRLTVL.

Turning to this clone: An end of the junction differs from the germline gene, which may be a read error. The chain links TRBV7-2 to TRBJ2-5, with 9 bases that match TRBD2. The germline V gene encodes CDR1 SGHTA and CDR2 FQGNSA. This CDR3 spans 13 amino acids. CDR3 in DNA: TGTGCCAGCAGCCTAGCGGGGTTAGAGACCCAGTACTTC. Translation gives CASSLAGLETQYF.

The rearrangement joins TRBV6-1 to TRBJ1-3; D not resolved. Trimming left V 2 bases short and J 0 bases short, with 5 bases between. Germline CDR1 and CDR2: MNHNS and SASEGT. The CDR3 has 14 residues. The CDR3 bases are TGTGCCAGCAGTGAATATGACTCTGGAAACACCATATATTTT. Translated: CASSEYDSGNTIYF.

This clone has just a few counts. V usage is TRBV7-6 and J usage is TRBJ1-1; D unresolved. The V end was cut by 2 bases, the J end by 4 bases, with 8 bases between. The CDR3 covers 13 residues. Germline V gene data show CDR1 as SGHVS and CDR2 as FNYEAQ. The CDR3 sequence is CASSLFQTTEAFF. The CDR3 DNA follows: TGTGCCAGCAGCTTATTTCAGACCACTGAAGCTTTCTTT.

The chain combines TRBV11-2 with TRBJ1-1; 8 bases fit TRBD1. The CDR3 is made up of 12 amino acids. V lost 3 bases to trimming and J lost 10 bases; unmatched junction nucleotides: 4. In germline, CDR1 is SGHAT, CDR2 FQNNGV. CDR3 coding DNA: TGTGCCAGCAGCTTCGGACAGGGAGGAGCTTTCTTT. It translates to CASSFGQGGAFF.

The table lists this clone with a few counts. V usage is TRBV28 and J usage is TRBJ2-7; unclear D gene. The V gene's germline CDR1 is MDHEN and CDR2 SYDVKM. The CDR3 runs to 12 residues. Deletions cut 2 bases from V and 3 bases from J, with 5 bases between. The CDR3 region has the DNA TGTGCCAGCAGTTTAACGAACTACGAGCAGTACTTC. Translation gives CASSLTNYEQYF.

The sample holds a few counts of this clone. The V call is TRBV7-3, the J call TRBJ2-2; either TRBD1 or TRBD2 may supply D (5 bases each). Per germline, CDR1 SGHTA and CDR2 FQGTGA. Trimming cost V 6 bases and J 1 base, with 12 bases left between them. The CDR3 loop spans 15 amino acids. The chain's CDR3 is CASRTGTLNTGELFF. The DNA of the CDR3 is TGTGCCAGCAGAACCGGGACCCTGAACACCGGGGAGCTGTTTTTT. The variable domain in full, with the rest retrieved from reference TRBV7-3 and TRBJ2-2, is GAGVSQTPSNKVTEKGKYVELRCDPISGHTALYWYRQSLGQGPEFLIYFQGTGAADDSGLPNDRFFAVRPEGSVSTLKIQRTERGDSAVYLCASRTGTLNTGELFFGEGSRLTVL.

The chain joins TRBV3-1 (or the pseudogene TRBV3-2) to TRBJ1-1; D may be TRBD1 (5 bases). CDR1 and CDR2 (germline): LGHDT, YNNKEL (reference sequence). Trimming pared 2 bases from V and 6 bases from J, leaving 10 bases between. This CDR3 is built from 13 residues. DNA for the CDR3: TGTGCCAGCAGCCAAATCTCGGGGGCTGAAGCTTTCTTT. This gives the protein CASSQISGAEAFF.

The rearrangement links TRBV7-6 to TRBJ2-3; TRBD2 might be the D (6 bases). V was shortened by 0 bases and J by 0 bases, with 13 bases between the two germline ends. Germline V gene lookup returns CDR1 SGHVS and CDR2 FNYEAQ. The CDR3 covers 17 residues. Written as DNA, the CDR3 is TGTGCCAGCAGCTTAGCGATACTAGCTTCGAGCACAGATACGCAGTATTTT. Its protein product is CASSLAILASSTDTQYF.

The V gene is TRBV9, the J gene TRBJ1-5, with no clear D. V was pared by 0 bases and J by 0 bases, with 7 bases between. Germline V gives CDR1 SGDLS, CDR2 YYNGEE. The CDR3 totals 15 residues. CDR3 nucleotide sequence: TGTGCCAGCAGCGTAGAAGGGCTTAGCAATCAGCCCCAGCATTTT. Translating it yields CASSVEGLSNQPQHF.

This chain connects TRBV6-6 to TRBJ1-3; 8 nucleotides align to TRBD1. Losses at the gene ends were 10 bases for V and 4 bases for J; bases not matched to a gene: 12. CDR3 size: 15 residues. Germline V CDR1 and CDR2: MNHNY, SVGAGI (reference sequence). CDR3 coding DNA: TGTGCCACCCAATACACAGGGGGGCCCGGAAACACCATATATTTT. This sequence encodes CATQYTGGPGNTIYF.

The rearrangement joins TRBV30 to TRBJ2-7; D not certain. V was cut by 4 bases and J by 3 bases, with 10 bases left in between. Germline CDR1 reads GTSNPN; CDR2 reads SVGIG (reference sequence). The CDR3 consists of 12 residues. CDR3 in amino acids: CAWNLGNYEQYF. Here the CDR3 DNA reads TGTGCCTGGAACTTGGGTAACTACGAGCAGTACTTC.